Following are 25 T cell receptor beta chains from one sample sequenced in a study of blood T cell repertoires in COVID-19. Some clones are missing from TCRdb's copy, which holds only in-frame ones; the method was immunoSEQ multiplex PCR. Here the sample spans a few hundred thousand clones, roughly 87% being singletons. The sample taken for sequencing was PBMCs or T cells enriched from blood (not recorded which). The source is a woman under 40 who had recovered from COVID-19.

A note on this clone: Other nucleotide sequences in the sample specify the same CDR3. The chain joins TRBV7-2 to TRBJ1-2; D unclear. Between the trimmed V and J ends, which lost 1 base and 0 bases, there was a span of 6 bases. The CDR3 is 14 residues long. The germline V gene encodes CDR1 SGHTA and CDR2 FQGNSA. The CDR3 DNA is TGTGCCAGCAGCTTAGGAGGAGCTAACTATGGCTACACCTTC. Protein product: CASSLGGANYGYTF.

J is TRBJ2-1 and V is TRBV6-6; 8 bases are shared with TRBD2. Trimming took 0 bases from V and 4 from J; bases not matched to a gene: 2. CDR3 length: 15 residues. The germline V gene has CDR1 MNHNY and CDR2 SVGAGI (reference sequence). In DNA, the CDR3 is TGTGCCAGCAGTTACTCGGGACTAGTGTACAATGAGCAGTTCTTC. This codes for CASSYSGLVYNEQFF.

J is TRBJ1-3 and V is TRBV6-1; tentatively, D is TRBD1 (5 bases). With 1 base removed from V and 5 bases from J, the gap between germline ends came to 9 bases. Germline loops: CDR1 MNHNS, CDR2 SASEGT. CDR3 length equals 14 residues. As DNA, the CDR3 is TGTGCCAGCAGTGAAGTGGGGGGTCGAAACACCATATATTTT. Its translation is CASSEVGGRNTIYF.

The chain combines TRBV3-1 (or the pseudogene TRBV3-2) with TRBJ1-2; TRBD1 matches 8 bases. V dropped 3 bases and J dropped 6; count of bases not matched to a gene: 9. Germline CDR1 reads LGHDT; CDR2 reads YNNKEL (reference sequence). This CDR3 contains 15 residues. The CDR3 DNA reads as TGTGCCAGCAGCCACCATGGACAGGGAGGCAATGGCTACACCTTC. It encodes CASSHHGQGGNGYTF.

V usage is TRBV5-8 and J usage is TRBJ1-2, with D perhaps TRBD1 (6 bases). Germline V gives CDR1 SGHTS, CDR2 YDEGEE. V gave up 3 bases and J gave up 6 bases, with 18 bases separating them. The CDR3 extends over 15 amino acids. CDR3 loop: CASSSWGGPRDGYTF. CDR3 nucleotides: TGTGCCAGCAGCTCTTGGGGGGGCCCACGGGATGGCTACACCTTC.

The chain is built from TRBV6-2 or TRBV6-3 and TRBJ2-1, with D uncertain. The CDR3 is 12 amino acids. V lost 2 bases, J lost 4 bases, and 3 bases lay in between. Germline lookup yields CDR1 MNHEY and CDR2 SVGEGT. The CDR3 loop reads CASSYLYNEQFF. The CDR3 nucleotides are TGTGCCAGCAGTTACCTTTACAATGAGCAGTTCTTC.

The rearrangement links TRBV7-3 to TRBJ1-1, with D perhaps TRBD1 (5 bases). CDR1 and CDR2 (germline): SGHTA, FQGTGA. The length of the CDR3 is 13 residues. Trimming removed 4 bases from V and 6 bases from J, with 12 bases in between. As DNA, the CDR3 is TGTGCCAGCAGCTCCCAGGGCATGGCTGAAGCTTTCTTT. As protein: CASSSQGMAEAFF.

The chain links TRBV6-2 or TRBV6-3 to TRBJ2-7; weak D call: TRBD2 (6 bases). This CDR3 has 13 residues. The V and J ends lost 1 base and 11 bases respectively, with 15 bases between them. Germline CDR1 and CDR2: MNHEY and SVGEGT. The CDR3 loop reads CASSYWASEEEYF. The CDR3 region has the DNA TGTGCCAGCAGTTACTGGGCTAGCGAGGAGGAGTACTTC.

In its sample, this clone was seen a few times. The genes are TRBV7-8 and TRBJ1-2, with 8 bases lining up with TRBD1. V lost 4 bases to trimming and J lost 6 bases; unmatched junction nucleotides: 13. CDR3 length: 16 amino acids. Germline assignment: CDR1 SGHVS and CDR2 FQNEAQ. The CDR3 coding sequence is TGTGCCAGCAGCTCTCTGGAGGGCAGGGGGCCAAATGGCTACACCTTC. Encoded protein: CASSSLEGRGPNGYTF. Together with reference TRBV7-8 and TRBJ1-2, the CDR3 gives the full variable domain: GAGVSQSPRYKVAKRGQDVALRCDPISGHVSLFWYQQALGQGPEFLTYFQNEAQLDKSGLPSDRFFAERPEGSVSTLKIQRTQQEDSAVYLCASSSLEGRGPNGYTFGSGTRLTVV.

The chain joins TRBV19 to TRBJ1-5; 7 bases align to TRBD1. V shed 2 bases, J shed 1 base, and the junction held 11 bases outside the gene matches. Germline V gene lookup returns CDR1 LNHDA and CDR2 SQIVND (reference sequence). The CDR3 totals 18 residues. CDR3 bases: TGTGCCAGTAGTATATTCCCGACCGGGACAGCAAGCAATCAGCCCCAGCATTTT. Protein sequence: CASSIFPTGTASNQPQHF.

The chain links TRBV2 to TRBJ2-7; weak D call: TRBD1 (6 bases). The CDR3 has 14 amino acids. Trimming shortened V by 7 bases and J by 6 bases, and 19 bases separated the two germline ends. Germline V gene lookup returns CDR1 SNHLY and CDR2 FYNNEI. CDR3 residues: CASMVAGVVLEQYF. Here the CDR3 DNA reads TGTGCCAGCATGGTGGCAGGGGTGGTTCTCGAGCAGTACTTC.

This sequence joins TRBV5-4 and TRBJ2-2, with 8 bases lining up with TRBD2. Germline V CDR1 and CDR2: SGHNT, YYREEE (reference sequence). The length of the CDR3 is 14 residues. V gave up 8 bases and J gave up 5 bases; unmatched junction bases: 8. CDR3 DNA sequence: TGTGCCAGTCAAGCGGGAGAGGAAACCGGGGAGCTGTTTTTT. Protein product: CASQAGEETGELFF.

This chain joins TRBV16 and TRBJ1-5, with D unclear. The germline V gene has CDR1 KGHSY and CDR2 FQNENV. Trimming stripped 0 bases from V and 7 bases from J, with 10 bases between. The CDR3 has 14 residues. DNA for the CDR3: TGTGCCAGCAGCCAATCGAGGTCTGGCCAGCCCCAGCATTTT. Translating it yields CASSQSRSGQPQHF.

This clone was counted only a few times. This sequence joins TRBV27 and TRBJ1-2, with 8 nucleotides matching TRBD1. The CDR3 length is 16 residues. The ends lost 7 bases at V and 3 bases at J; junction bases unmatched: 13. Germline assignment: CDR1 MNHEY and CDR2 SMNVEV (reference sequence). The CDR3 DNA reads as TGTGCCAGCAACCCCATCCCCGGCAGGGGGCACTATGGCTACACCTTC. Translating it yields CASNPIPGRGHYGYTF.

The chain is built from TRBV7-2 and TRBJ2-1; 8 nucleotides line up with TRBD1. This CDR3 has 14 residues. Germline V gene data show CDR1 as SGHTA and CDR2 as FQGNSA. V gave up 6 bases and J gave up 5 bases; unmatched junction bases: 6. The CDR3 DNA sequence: TGTGCCAGCAGGGCGGACAGGGCGAACAATGAGCAGTTCTTC. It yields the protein CASRADRANNEQFF.

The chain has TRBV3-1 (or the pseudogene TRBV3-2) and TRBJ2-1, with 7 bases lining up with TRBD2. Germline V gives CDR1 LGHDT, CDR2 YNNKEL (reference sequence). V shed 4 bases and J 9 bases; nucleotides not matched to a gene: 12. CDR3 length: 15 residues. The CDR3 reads CASSPRVASGGEQFF. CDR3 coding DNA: TGTGCCAGCAGCCCCAGAGTGGCTAGCGGAGGTGAGCAGTTCTTC.

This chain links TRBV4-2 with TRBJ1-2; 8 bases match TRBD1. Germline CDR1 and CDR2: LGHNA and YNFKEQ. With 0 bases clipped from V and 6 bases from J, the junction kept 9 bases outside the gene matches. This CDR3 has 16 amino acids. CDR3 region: CASSQEEARGQDGYTF. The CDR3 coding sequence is TGTGCCAGCAGCCAAGAGGAGGCCAGGGGGCAAGATGGCTACACCTTC.

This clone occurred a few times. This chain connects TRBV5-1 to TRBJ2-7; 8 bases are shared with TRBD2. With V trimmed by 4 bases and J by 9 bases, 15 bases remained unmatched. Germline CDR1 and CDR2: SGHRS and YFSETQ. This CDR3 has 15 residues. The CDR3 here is CASSPGGTQRVGQYF. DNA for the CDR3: TGCGCCAGCAGCCCGGGGGGGACCCAACGGGTGGGGCAGTACTTC.

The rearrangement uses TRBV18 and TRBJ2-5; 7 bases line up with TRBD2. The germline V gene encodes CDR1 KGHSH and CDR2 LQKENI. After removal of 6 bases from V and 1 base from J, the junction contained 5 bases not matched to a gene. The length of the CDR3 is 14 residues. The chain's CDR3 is CASSLTSAQETQYF. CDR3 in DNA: TGTGCCAGCTCGCTAACTAGCGCCCAAGAGACCCAGTACTTC.

DNA of the CDR3: TGCAGCGTTGATAAGGGACAGGGTATAGGCAACACTGAAGCTTTCTTT. Protein: CSVDKGQGIGNTEAFF. The genes are TRBV29-1 and TRBJ1-1; 9 nucleotides agree with TRBD1. The V gene end was trimmed by 3 bases and the J gene end by 2 bases; junction bases not matched to a gene: 10. The germline CDR1 and CDR2 sequences are SQVTM and ANQGSEA. The CDR3 is 16 amino acids. Using reference TRBV29-1 and TRBJ1-1 for the parts outside the CDR3, the full variable domain is SAVISQKPSRDICQRGTSLTIQCQVDSQVTMMFWYRQQPGQSLTLIATANQGSEATYESGFVIDKFPISRPNLTFSTLTVSNMSPEDSSIYLCSVDKGQGIGNTEAFFGQGTRLTVV.

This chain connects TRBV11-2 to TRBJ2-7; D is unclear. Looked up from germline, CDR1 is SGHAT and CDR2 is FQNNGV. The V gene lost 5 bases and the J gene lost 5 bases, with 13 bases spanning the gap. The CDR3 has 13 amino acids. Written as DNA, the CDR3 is TGTGCCAGCAGCCCCAATAGCTTCAACGAGCAGTACTTC. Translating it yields CASSPNSFNEQYF.

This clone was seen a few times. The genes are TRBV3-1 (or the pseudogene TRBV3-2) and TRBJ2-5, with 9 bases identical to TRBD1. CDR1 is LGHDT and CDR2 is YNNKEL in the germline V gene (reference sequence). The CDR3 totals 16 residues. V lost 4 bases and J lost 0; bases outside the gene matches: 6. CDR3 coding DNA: TGTGCCAGCAGCCCCCGGGACAGGGTGTACCAAGAGACCCAGTACTTC. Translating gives CASSPRDRVYQETQYF.

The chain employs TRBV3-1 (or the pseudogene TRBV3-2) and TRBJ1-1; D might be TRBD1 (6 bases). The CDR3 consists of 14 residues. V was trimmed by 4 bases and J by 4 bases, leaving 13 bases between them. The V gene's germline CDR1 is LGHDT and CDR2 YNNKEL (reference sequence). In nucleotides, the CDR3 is TGTGCCAGCAGCCCCAGTCCAGGGGCCACTGAAGCTTTCTTT. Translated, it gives CASSPSPGATEAFF.

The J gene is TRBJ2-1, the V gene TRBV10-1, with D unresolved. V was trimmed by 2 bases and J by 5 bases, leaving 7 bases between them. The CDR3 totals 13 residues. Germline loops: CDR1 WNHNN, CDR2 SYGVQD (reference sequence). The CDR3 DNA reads TGCGCCAGCAGTGAGGGCCAAGACAATGAGCAGTTCTTC. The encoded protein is CASSEGQDNEQFF.

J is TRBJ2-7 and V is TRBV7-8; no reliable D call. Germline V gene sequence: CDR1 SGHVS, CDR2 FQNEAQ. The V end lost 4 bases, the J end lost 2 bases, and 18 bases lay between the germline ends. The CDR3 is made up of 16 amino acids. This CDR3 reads CASSSRDLEIPYEQYF. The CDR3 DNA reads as TGTGCCAGCAGCTCAAGAGACCTAGAGATACCCTACGAGCAGTACTTC.